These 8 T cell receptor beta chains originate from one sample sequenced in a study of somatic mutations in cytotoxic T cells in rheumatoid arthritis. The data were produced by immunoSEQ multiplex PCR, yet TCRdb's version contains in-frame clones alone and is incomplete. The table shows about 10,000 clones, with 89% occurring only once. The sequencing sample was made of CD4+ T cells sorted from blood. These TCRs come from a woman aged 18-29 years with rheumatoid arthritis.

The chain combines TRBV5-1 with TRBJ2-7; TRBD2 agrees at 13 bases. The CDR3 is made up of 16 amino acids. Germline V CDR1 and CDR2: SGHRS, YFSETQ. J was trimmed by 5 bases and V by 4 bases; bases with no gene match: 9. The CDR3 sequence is CASSPGGLAGLDEQYF. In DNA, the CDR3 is TGCGCCAGCAGCCCCGGGGGACTAGCGGGGTTGGACGAGCAGTACTTC.

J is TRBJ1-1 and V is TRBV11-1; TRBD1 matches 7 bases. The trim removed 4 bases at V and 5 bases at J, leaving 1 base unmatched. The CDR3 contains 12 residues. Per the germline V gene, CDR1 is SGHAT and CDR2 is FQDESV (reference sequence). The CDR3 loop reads CASSSDRTEAFF. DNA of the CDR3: TGTGCCAGCAGCTCGGACAGGACTGAAGCTTTCTTT. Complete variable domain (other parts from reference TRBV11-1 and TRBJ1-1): EAEVAQSPRYKITEKSQAVAFWCDPISGHATLYWYRQILGQGPELLVQFQDESVVDDSQLPKDRFSAERLKGVDSTLKIQPAELGDSAMYLCASSSDRTEAFFGQGTRLTVV.

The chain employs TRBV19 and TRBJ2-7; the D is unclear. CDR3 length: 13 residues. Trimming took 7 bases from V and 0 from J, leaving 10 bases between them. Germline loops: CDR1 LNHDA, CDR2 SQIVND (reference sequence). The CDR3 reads CASKADSSYEQYF. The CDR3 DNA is TGTGCCAGTAAGGCCGACTCCTCCTACGAGCAGTACTTC.

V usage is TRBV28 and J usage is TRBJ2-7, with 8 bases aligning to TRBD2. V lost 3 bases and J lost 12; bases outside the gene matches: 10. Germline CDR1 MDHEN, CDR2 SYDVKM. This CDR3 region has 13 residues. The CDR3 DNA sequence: TGTGCCAGCAGTTTGTCGAGCGGGAGTAAAGGGTACTTC. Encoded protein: CASSLSSGSKGYF. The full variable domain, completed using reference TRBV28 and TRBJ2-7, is DVKVTQSSRYLVKRTGEKVFLECVQDMDHENMFWYRQDPGLGLRLIYFSYDVKMKEKGDIPEGYSVSREKKERFSLILESASTNQTSMYLCASSLSSGSKGYFGPGTRLTVT.

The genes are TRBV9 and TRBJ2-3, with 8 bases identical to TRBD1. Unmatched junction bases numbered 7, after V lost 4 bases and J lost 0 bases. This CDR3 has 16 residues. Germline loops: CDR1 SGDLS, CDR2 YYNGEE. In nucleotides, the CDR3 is TGTGCCAGCAGCTCTCAGGACAGGGCCAGCACAGATACGCAGTATTTT. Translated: CASSSQDRASTDTQYF.

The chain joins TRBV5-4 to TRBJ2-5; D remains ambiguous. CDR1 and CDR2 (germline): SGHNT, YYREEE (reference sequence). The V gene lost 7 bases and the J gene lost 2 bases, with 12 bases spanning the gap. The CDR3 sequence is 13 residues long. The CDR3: CASRSGLQETQYF. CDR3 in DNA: TGTGCCAGCCGATCAGGTCTTCAAGAGACCCAGTACTTC.

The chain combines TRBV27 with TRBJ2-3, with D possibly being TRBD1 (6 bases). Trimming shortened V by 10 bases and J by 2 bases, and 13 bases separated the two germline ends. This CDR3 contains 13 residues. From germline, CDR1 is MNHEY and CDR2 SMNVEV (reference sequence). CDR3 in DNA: TGTGCCACCACAGGACAGTACACAGATACGCAGTATTTT. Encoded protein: CATTGQYTDTQYF.

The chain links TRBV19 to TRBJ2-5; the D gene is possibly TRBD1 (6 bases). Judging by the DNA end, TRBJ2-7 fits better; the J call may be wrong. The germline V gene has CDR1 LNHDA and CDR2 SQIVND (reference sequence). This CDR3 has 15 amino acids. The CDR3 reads CASSLAAGQSYEQYF. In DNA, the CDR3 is TGTGCCAGTAGTCTCGCAGCAGGACAGAGCTACGAGCAGTACTTC.